This T cell receptor beta chain is from a study of T cells in tuberculosis. Time point of the sample: new active TB diagnosis, blood taken before or within 7 days of starting treatment. This table comes from immunoSEQ multiplex PCR, and its TCRdb copy is limited to in-frame clones, with some not included. The table includes about 22,000 clones, over 75% detected once. V was pared by 4 bases and J by 2 bases, with 10 bases between. The CDR3 runs to 14 residues. Per the germline V gene, CDR1 is LGHNA and CDR2 is YSLEER. The clonotype originates from an adult with tuberculosis. The chain joins TRBV4-3 to TRBJ2-3; D is unresolved. Sample: PBMCs, taken at tuberculosis diagnosis. The CDR3 DNA reads TGCGCCAGCAGCCCTGGAACAGCCACAGATACGCAGTATTTT. Translating it yields CASSPGTATDTQYF.